One and the same sample provided the 18 T cell receptor beta chains below, sequenced in a study of Graves' ophthalmopathy and Graves' hyperthyroidism. The authors amplified TCR beta CDR3 regions from RNA transcripts. Investigators did first-round RT-PCR with HTBI primers, then second-round multiplex PCR. One entry per CDR3 protein, called by TCRdb with MiXCR from the multiplex PCR reads. This table has hundreds of thousands of distinct CDR3 sequences, under 25% appearing once. Sequencing input: peripheral blood. Receptor source: a woman aged 18-29 years with stable Graves' hyperthyroidism.

This clonotype was detected a few times. The genes are TRBV12-5 and TRBJ2-5; unclear D gene. The CDR3 consists of 15 residues. V gave up 0 bases and J gave up 7 bases, with 15 bases separating them. Germline V CDR1 and CDR2: LGHNT, FRNRAP. The CDR3 here is CASGLVALQDGTQYF. CDR3 sequence (DNA): TGTGCTAGTGGTTTGGTAGCCCTCCAGGATGGGACCCAGTACTTC.

This clonotype was observed many times. The rearrangement uses TRBV2 and TRBJ2-5; maybe TRBD1 (6 bases). V dropped 6 bases and J dropped 3 bases, with 8 bases sitting between them. From germline, CDR1 is SNHLY and CDR2 FYNNEI. The CDR3 is 12 amino acids. The CDR3 loop reads CASRRGKETQYF. In nucleotides, the CDR3 is TGTGCCAGCAGAAGGGGGAAAGAGACCCAGTACTTC.

This clonotype has ten or more counts. DNA for the CDR3: TGTGCCAGCAGTTTGAACGGGAGGTGGGACATTCAGTACTTC. Translating it yields CASSLNGRWDIQYF. The V gene is TRBV28, the J gene TRBJ2-4, with TRBD2 matching over 7 bases. The CDR3 sequence is 14 residues long. The germline V gene encodes CDR1 MDHEN and CDR2 SYDVKM. V gave up 3 bases and J gave up 8 bases; unmatched junction bases: 7.

This clonotype was picked up many times. V usage is TRBV11-1 and J usage is TRBJ2-5; D might be TRBD1 (7 bases). CDR3 length: 17 residues. Germline V gives CDR1 SGHAT, CDR2 FQDESV (reference sequence). V was pared by 1 base and J by 1 base, with 16 bases between. CDR3 sequence: CASSLDLQGGTQETQYF. For the CDR3, the DNA is TGTGCCAGCAGCTTAGATTTGCAGGGGGGAACCCAAGAGACCCAGTACTTC.

The V gene is TRBV6-4, the J gene TRBJ1-1, with D uncertain. The CDR3 has 14 amino acids. The V end lost 3 bases, the J end lost 2 bases, and 10 bases lay between the germline ends. Germline V gene data show CDR1 as MRHNA and CDR2 as SNTAGT. CDR3 sequence (DNA): TGTGCCAGCAGTGAGGCAGGAATAAACACTGAAGCTTTCTTT. Protein product: CASSEAGINTEAFF.

The V and J genes are TRBV27 and TRBJ1-1; no reliable D call. This CDR3 is built from 14 residues. V shed 2 bases and J shed 1 base, with 8 bases lying between them. Germline V gives CDR1 MNHEY, CDR2 SMNVEV (reference sequence). CDR3 bases: TGTGCCAGCAGTTTAAGGCTGCCGAACACTGAAGCTTTCTTT. Its protein product is CASSLRLPNTEAFF.

The V gene is TRBV6-5, the J gene TRBJ2-5, with 11 bases that match TRBD2. The V and J ends lost 5 bases and 2 bases, in that order; junction bases with no gene match: 7. The CDR3 has 16 residues. The germline CDR1 and CDR2 sequences are MNHEY and SVGAGI. DNA for the CDR3: TGTGCCAGCAGTGTACTAGCGGGAGACCCACAAGAGACCCAGTACTTC. It encodes CASSVLAGDPQETQYF.

This clonotype was recorded a few times. The CDR3 spells CASSYPLATASTDTQYF. In DNA, the CDR3 is TGTGCCAGCAGCTACCCCCTAGCGACTGCTAGCACAGATACGCAGTATTTT. The rearrangement joins TRBV28 to TRBJ2-3, with a possible D match to TRBD2 (6 bases). Trimming stripped 6 bases from V and 0 bases from J, with 19 bases between. Germline assignment: CDR1 MDHEN and CDR2 SYDVKM. This CDR3 is built from 17 residues. The whole variable domain, filled in from reference TRBV28 and TRBJ2-3, reads DVKVTQSSRYLVKRTGEKVFLECVQDMDHENMFWYRQDPGLGLRLIYFSYDVKMKEKGDIPEGYSVSREKKERFSLILESASTNQTSMYLCASSYPLATASTDTQYFGPGTRLTVL.

The table lists this clonotype with many counts. A much larger clonotype is one base distant, so this may be a read error. This chain uses TRBV2 with TRBJ2-7; 7 positions agree with TRBD1. This CDR3 has 12 amino acids. The V segment lost 5 bases and the J segment 4 bases; nucleotides outside the gene matches: 2. Germline V gene sequence: CDR1 SNHLY, CDR2 FYNNEI. CDR3 sequence reads: CASSRDRYEQYF. Here the CDR3 DNA reads TGTGCCAGCAGTCGGGACAGATACGAGCAGTACTTC.

The table lists this clonotype with a few counts. V is TRBV12-3 or TRBV12-4 and J is TRBJ1-5; a weak D match, TRBD1 (5 bases). The CDR3 has 14 amino acids. The germline V and J ends were trimmed by 5 bases and 9 bases, with 17 bases remaining between them. CDR3 coding DNA: TGTGCCAGCAGTCGAAGCGGGACCGCTTCGCCCCAGCATTTT. Translating it yields CASSRSGTASPQHF.

This clonotype was counted ten times or more. The chain couples TRBV19 to TRBJ2-4; 7 bases agree with TRBD1. Trimming took 10 bases from V and 5 from J; bases not matched to a gene: 8. This CDR3 region has 13 residues. In germline, CDR1 is LNHDA, CDR2 SQIVND (reference sequence). CDR3 coding DNA: TGTGCCACTAAGACAGGGATTGAAAACATTCAGTACTTC. This codes for CATKTGIENIQYF.

The sample holds many counts of this clonotype. This chain connects TRBV12-3 or TRBV12-4 to TRBJ1-1; no definite D call. The V end lost 4 bases, the J end lost 7 bases, and 10 bases lay between the germline ends. The CDR3 length is 12 residues. CDR3 in amino acids: CASSWYLLEAFF. The CDR3 DNA is TGTGCCAGCAGTTGGTACTTACTTGAAGCTTTCTTT.

This clonotype was seen many times. The chain has TRBV6-5 and TRBJ1-1; tentatively, D is TRBD1 (5 bases). V dropped 5 bases and J dropped 8 bases, with 15 bases sitting between them. CDR3 length: 13 amino acids. Germline CDR1 reads MNHEY; CDR2 reads SVGAGI. CDR3 in amino acids: CASSNGTPREAFF. Here the CDR3 DNA reads TGTGCCAGCAGTAACGGGACCCCAAGAGAAGCTTTCTTT.

This chain links TRBV12-3 or TRBV12-4 with TRBJ1-4; 9 bases are shared with TRBD1. V lost 5 bases and J lost 8; bases outside the gene matches: 6. The CDR3 extends over 14 amino acids. Written as DNA, the CDR3 is TGTGCCAGCAGTGACAGGGGGATTGGGGAAAAACTGTTTTTT. This translates into CASSDRGIGEKLFF.

The table lists this clonotype with many counts. The chain uses TRBV2 and TRBJ1-6, with D hard to call. This CDR3 has 16 residues. Trimming cost V 3 bases and J 9 bases, with 18 bases left between them. Germline V gene sequence: CDR1 SNHLY, CDR2 FYNNEI. The CDR3 coding sequence is TGTGCCAGCAGTGACCCAGATCCCGCTAGCATTTCACCCCTCCACTTT. Encoded protein: CASSDPDPASISPLHF.

The table lists this clonotype with many counts. The chain recombines TRBV20-1 with TRBJ1-1; D perhaps matches TRBD1 (5 bases). Trimming took off 3 bases at V and 11 bases at J, with 13 bases between the two ends. The CDR3 runs to 11 residues. Germline V gene sequence: CDR1 DFQATT, CDR2 SNEGSKA (reference sequence). The CDR3: CSASRTGVAFF. The CDR3, as DNA: TGCAGTGCTAGTCGAACGGGGGTGGCTTTCTTT.

There are a few counts of this clonotype. The chain joins TRBV11-1 to TRBJ2-2, with D unresolved. From germline, CDR1 is SGHAT and CDR2 FQDESV (reference sequence). The length of the CDR3 is 13 residues. V dropped 2 bases and J dropped 3 bases, with 4 bases sitting between them. CDR3 DNA: TGTGCCAGCAGCTTACCCGACACCGGGGAGCTGTTTTTT. Its protein is CASSLPDTGELFF.

The sample holds many counts of this clonotype. The rearrangement uses TRBV11-2 and TRBJ2-7; 8 bases match TRBD1. With 0 bases clipped from V and 3 bases from J, the junction kept 13 bases outside the gene matches. Germline V gene sequence: CDR1 SGHAT, CDR2 FQNNGV. This CDR3 comprises 18 residues. The CDR3 reads CASSLDPRQGSFHYEQYF. In DNA, the CDR3 is TGTGCCAGCAGCTTAGATCCCCGACAGGGGTCCTTTCACTACGAGCAGTACTTC.